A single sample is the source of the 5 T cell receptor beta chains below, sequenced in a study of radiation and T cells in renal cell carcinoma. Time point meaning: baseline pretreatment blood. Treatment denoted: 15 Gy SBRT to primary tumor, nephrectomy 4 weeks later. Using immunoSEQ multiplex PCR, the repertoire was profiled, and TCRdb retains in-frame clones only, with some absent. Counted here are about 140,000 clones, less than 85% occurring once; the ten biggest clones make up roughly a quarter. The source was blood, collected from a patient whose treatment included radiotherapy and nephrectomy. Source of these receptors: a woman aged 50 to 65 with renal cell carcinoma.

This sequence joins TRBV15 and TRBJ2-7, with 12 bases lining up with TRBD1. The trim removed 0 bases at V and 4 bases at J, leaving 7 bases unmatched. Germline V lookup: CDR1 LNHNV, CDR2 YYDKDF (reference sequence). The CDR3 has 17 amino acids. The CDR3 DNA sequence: TGTGCCACCAGCAGAGATTATTTGGGACAGGGGGCGTACGAGCAGTACTTC. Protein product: CATSRDYLGQGAYEQYF.

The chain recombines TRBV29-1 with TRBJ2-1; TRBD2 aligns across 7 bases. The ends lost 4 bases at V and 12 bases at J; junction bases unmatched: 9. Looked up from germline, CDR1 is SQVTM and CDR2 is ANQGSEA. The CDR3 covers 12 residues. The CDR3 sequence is CSVGGGGLGQFF. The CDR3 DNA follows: TGCAGCGTTGGCGGGGGAGGGCTAGGGCAGTTCTTC.

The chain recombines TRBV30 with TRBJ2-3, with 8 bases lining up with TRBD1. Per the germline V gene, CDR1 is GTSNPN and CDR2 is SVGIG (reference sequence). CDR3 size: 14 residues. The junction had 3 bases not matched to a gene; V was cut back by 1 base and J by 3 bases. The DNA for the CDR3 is TGTGCCTGGAGTGAGGACAGGGCAACAGATACGCAGTATTTT. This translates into CAWSEDRATDTQYF.

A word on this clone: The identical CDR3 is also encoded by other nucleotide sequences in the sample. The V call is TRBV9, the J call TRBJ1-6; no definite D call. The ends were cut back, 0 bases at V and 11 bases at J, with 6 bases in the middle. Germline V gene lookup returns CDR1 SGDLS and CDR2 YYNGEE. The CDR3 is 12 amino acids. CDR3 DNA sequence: TGTGCCAGCAGCGTAGGAACTGCACCCCTCCACTTT. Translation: CASSVGTAPLHF.

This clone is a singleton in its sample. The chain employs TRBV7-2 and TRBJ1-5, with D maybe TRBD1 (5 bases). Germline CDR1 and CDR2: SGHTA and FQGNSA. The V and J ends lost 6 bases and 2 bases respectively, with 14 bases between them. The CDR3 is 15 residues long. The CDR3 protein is CASRKAGRGNQPQHF. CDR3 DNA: TGTGCCAGCAGAAAGGCAGGGAGAGGCAATCAGCCCCAGCATTTT.